A selection of T cell receptor beta chains follows, all from one sample in a study of T cell responses to AZD1222 COVID-19 vaccine. Only in-frame clones appear in the TCRdb table, and some are missing; sequencing was by immunoSEQ multiplex PCR. The data show some 170,000 clones, with 80% to 90% seen just once and roughly 4.3% held by the top ten. This sample comprised peripheral blood, obtained 28 days after the second dose of the MenACWY control vaccine. These receptors were taken from an adult who received the MenACWY meningococcal vaccine as a control. Each CDR3 is given with its conserved first and last residue. A D gene is named only where the DNA matches it firmly. Size values are once, few and many counts, or a class for expanded clones, and some rows have none.

J: TRBJ2-3; V: TRBV4-3; D: NA; size: NA; DNA: TGCGCCAGCAGCCAGGGAACGACTTCAGGGTCGGTTGCAGATACGCAGTATTTT; CDR3: CASSQGTTSGSVADTQYF
J: TRBJ2-7; V: TRBV6-2/TRBV6-3; D: NA; size: NA; DNA: TGTGCCAGCAGTTACAGGGGCCTCTCCTACGAGCAGTACTTC; CDR3: CASSYRGLSYEQYF
J: TRBJ1-1; V: TRBV29-1; D: NA; size: NA; DNA: TGCAGCGTTGATAGGTACGGAACTGAAGCTTTCTTT; CDR3: CSVDRYGTEAFF
J: TRBJ2-2; V: TRBV10-3; D: NA; size: NA; DNA: TGTGCCATCAGTGCCCCTAGTGGGGGTTTAGGGACCGGGGAGCTGTTTTTT; CDR3: CAISAPSGGLGTGELFF
J: TRBJ2-7; V: TRBV5-1; D: NA; size: NA; DNA: TGCGCCAGCAGCTTGGAAGGCGGGAACAACGAGCAGTACTTC; CDR3: CASSLEGGNNEQYF
J: TRBJ1-1; V: TRBV28; D: NA; size: NA; DNA: TGTGCCAGCAGTTTCCTAAATCGGGTAGCTTTCTTT; CDR3: CASSFLNRVAFF
J: TRBJ2-7; V: TRBV5-4; D: TRBD2; size: NA; DNA: TGTGCCAGCACCGGGGGGGCTAGCGGGAAGACCTACGAGCAGTACTTC; CDR3: CASTGGASGKTYEQYF
J: TRBJ2-1; V: TRBV7-6; D: NA; size: once; DNA: TGTGCCAGCAGCTTTTCAGCGGACAACTCCTACAATGAGCAGTTCTTC; CDR3: CASSFSADNSYNEQFF
J: TRBJ1-3; V: TRBV18; D: NA; size: NA; DNA: TGTGCCAGCTCACCTATTGAAGGCGGTGGAAACACCATATATTTT; CDR3: CASSPIEGGGNTIYF
J: TRBJ2-3; V: TRBV18; D: NA; size: NA; DNA: TGTGCCAGCTCACCCCTCTCCTACACAGATACGCAGTATTTT; CDR3: CASSPLSYTDTQYF
J: TRBJ2-7; V: TRBV9; D: NA; size: NA; DNA: TGTGCCAGCAGCGTAGACCCAGGCACGACCTACGAGCAGTACTTC; CDR3: CASSVDPGTTYEQYF
J: TRBJ2-7; V: TRBV6-1; D: TRBD2; size: NA; DNA: TGTGCCAGCAGTGAAAGCGGGAGCGCCTACGAGCAGTACTTC; CDR3: CASSESGSAYEQYF
J: TRBJ2-7; V: TRBV28; D: NA; size: NA; DNA: TGTGCCAGCAGTTTGGGGGGCCGGGTCGAGCAGTACTTC; CDR3: CASSLGGRVEQYF
J: TRBJ2-5; V: TRBV9; D: NA; size: NA; DNA: TGTGCCAGCAGCGCCGTAAACCAAGAAGAGACCCAGTACTTC; CDR3: CASSAVNQEETQYF
J: TRBJ1-1; V: TRBV27; D: NA; size: NA; DNA: TGTGCCAGCAGTTTATCAGGGGGATTTGGAGCTTTCTTT; CDR3: CASSLSGGFGAFF
J: TRBJ2-2; V: TRBV19; D: TRBD1; size: NA; DNA: TGTGCCAGTAGTACGGGACAGGGAGGTACCGGGGAGCTGTTTTTT; CDR3: CASSTGQGGTGELFF
J: TRBJ1-2; V: TRBV12-3/TRBV12-4; D: NA; size: NA; DNA: TGTGCCAGCAGTTTGTGGGGCGGCTACACCTTC; CDR3: CASSLWGGYTF
J: TRBJ1-4; V: TRBV30; D: NA; size: NA; DNA: TGTGCCTGGAACAGGGTGGAGGAAAAACTGTTTTTT; CDR3: CAWNRVEEKLFF
J: TRBJ2-3; V: TRBV11-3; D: NA; size: NA; DNA: TGTGCCAGCAGCTTAGGGGGGGGGCTCTTCGGCACAGATACGCAGTATTTT; CDR3: CASSLGGGLFGTDTQYF
J: TRBJ2-2; V: TRBV18; D: TRBD1; size: NA; DNA: TGTGCCAGCTCACCGTATGGACAGGGAGTTTCCGCGAACACCGGGGAGCTGTTTTTT; CDR3: CASSPYGQGVSANTGELFF
J: TRBJ2-1; V: TRBV28; D: TRBD2; size: NA; DNA: TGTGCCAGCAGTCCATCCGGGACTAGCGGGAGAAGGTTCTTC; CDR3: CASSPSGTSGRRFF
J: TRBJ1-5; V: TRBV30; D: NA; size: NA; DNA: TGTGCCTGGAAGGACCTGTCTAGCAATCAGCCCCAGCATTTT; CDR3: CAWKDLSSNQPQHF
J: TRBJ2-7; V: TRBV28; D: NA; size: NA; DNA: TGTGCCAGCTCCTTGGGGGGGGCAGGGGCCTACGAGCAGTACTTC; CDR3: CASSLGGAGAYEQYF
J: TRBJ1-2; V: TRBV27; D: NA; size: once; DNA: TGTGCCAGCAGTCCCTGGGGGCTTGAACATGGCTACACCTTC; CDR3: CASSPWGLEHGYTF
J: TRBJ1-6; V: TRBV19; D: NA; size: NA; DNA: TGTGCCAGTAGTGGAATTGAGGGGAATAATTCACCCCTCCACTTT; CDR3: CASSGIEGNNSPLHF
J: TRBJ1-5; V: TRBV19; D: TRBD1; size: NA; DNA: TGTGCCAGTAGTCTAGGCCCGACAGGGTTTAGCAATCAGCCCCAGCATTTT; CDR3: CASSLGPTGFSNQPQHF
J: TRBJ2-7; V: TRBV28; D: NA; size: NA; DNA: TGTGCCAGCAGACAGATCTCCTACGAGCAGTACTTC; CDR3: CASRQISYEQYF
J: TRBJ1-2; V: TRBV27; D: NA; size: once; DNA: TGTGCCAGCATGAAAAGTCAAGGGGGGTACACCTTC; CDR3: CASMKSQGGYTF
J: TRBJ1-6; V: TRBV10-3; D: NA; size: NA; DNA: TGTGCCATCAGTGAGACAGTTCTGAATTCACCCCTCCACTTT; CDR3: CAISETVLNSPLHF
J: TRBJ1-1; V: TRBV11-3; D: NA; size: NA; DNA: TGTGCCAGCAGCTTAGATAGCACATTTCAGACTGAAGCTTTCTTT; CDR3: CASSLDSTFQTEAFF
J: TRBJ2-7; V: TRBV28; D: NA; size: NA; DNA: TGTGCCAGCAGTCCCCCGGAGGGGACTTACGAGCAGTACTTC; CDR3: CASSPPEGTYEQYF
J: TRBJ2-1; V: TRBV10-3; D: TRBD2; size: NA; DNA: TGTGCCATCAGTAACCCGGGAGGGGCATCCTACAATGAGCAGTTCTTC; CDR3: CAISNPGGASYNEQFF
J: TRBJ2-2; V: TRBV9; D: NA; size: NA; DNA: TGTGCCAGCAGCGTAGCACCCACTCTCCTCACCGGGGAGCTGTTTTTT; CDR3: CASSVAPTLLTGELFF
J: TRBJ1-5; V: TRBV19; D: NA; size: NA; DNA: TGTGCCAGTAGTACTCTAGACCGTAATCAGCCCCAGCATTTT; CDR3: CASSTLDRNQPQHF
J: TRBJ2-5; V: TRBV18; D: NA; size: NA; DNA: TGTGCCAGCTCACGTACACAGGGAGCGGAGACCCAGTACTTC; CDR3: CASSRTQGAETQYF
J: TRBJ1-1; V: TRBV28; D: NA; size: NA; DNA: TGTGCCAGCAGTTCCCCGTTCCCCGGGAACACTGAAGCTTTCTTT; CDR3: CASSSPFPGNTEAFF
J: TRBJ1-1; V: TRBV18; D: NA; size: NA; DNA: TGTGCCAGCTCACCGGTGTTCGGTAGTGAAGCTTTCTTT; CDR3: CASSPVFGSEAFF
J: TRBJ2-3; V: TRBV6-4; D: NA; size: NA; DNA: TGTGCCAGCAGATCGGACCGTGGGGTTGATACGCAGTATTTT; CDR3: CASRSDRGVDTQYF
J: TRBJ1-5; V: TRBV19; D: TRBD1; size: NA; DNA: TGTGCCATAGGACAGGGAGATCAGCCCCAGCATTTT; CDR3: CAIGQGDQPQHF
J: TRBJ1-1; V: TRBV5-1; D: NA; size: NA; DNA: TGCGCCAGCAGCTTGGGTGAGGGCACTGAAGCTTTCTTT; CDR3: CASSLGEGTEAFF
J: TRBJ1-4; V: TRBV5-1; D: NA; size: NA; DNA: TGCGCCAGCAGGTCTGGGGAGTGGGCAACTAATGAAAAACTGTTTTTT; CDR3: CASRSGEWATNEKLFF
J: TRBJ2-2; V: TRBV7-2; D: NA; size: NA; DNA: TGTGCCAGCAGCTTATTTATGGACCGGGCGCAGAACACCGGGGAGCTGTTTTTT; CDR3: CASSLFMDRAQNTGELFF
J: TRBJ2-1; V: TRBV4-3; D: NA; size: NA; DNA: TGCGCCAGCAGCCAAGATCGTGGCGAGCAGTTCTTC; CDR3: CASSQDRGEQFF
J: TRBJ1-5; V: TRBV27; D: TRBD1; size: once; DNA: TGTGCCAGCAGTGATCCAGGGGGTCAGCCCCAGCATTTT; CDR3: CASSDPGGQPQHF
J: TRBJ2-7; V: TRBV14; D: TRBD1; size: few; DNA: TGTGCCAGCAGAGCAGTGGGGACAGAATTATACGAGCAGTACTTC; CDR3: CASRAVGTELYEQYF
J: TRBJ1-2; V: TRBV4-1; D: NA; size: NA; DNA: TGCGCCAGCAGCCAAGACAGGATGGTGGGTGACTATGGCTACACCTTC; CDR3: CASSQDRMVGDYGYTF
J: TRBJ1-2; V: TRBV28; D: NA; size: NA; DNA: TGTGCCAGCGGGCTGCCGTGGCTAGCGGCCTACACCTTC; CDR3: CASGLPWLAAYTF
J: TRBJ2-5; V: TRBV2; D: NA; size: once; DNA: TGTACCAGCAGCGGACTGGAAGAGACCCAGTACTTC; CDR3: CTSSGLEETQYF
J: TRBJ2-7; V: TRBV6-5; D: TRBD1; size: NA; DNA: TGTGCCAGCAGTTCAGGGGGCGGGGACGCATACGAGCAGTACTTC; CDR3: CASSSGGGDAYEQYF
J: TRBJ1-6; V: TRBV10-3; D: NA; size: few; DNA: TGTGCCACTACGCAGGGGACACGGGATAATTCACCCCTCCACTTT; CDR3: CATTQGTRDNSPLHF
J: TRBJ2-7; V: TRBV7-3; D: NA; size: NA; DNA: TGTGCCAGCAGCTTTGGACGGGGTGACGAGCAGTACTTC; CDR3: CASSFGRGDEQYF
J: TRBJ2-3; V: TRBV4-3; D: NA; size: NA; DNA: TGCGCCAGCAGCCCCTCCCTAGGTGGGGATACGCAGTATTTT; CDR3: CASSPSLGGDTQYF
J: TRBJ1-1; V: TRBV5-1; D: NA; size: NA; DNA: TGCGCCAGCAGCCAGGCCGGGACACTCTTCGCCACTGAAGCTTTCTTT; CDR3: CASSQAGTLFATEAFF
J: TRBJ2-7; V: TRBV18; D: NA; size: NA; DNA: TGTGCCAGCTCACTTACAGGCGGAGAGCAGTACTTC; CDR3: CASSLTGGEQYF
J: TRBJ2-6; V: TRBV29-1; D: NA; size: NA; DNA: TGCAGCGCGGGGAGCGGCCCTGGGGCCAACGTCCTGACTTTC; CDR3: CSAGSGPGANVLTF
J: TRBJ2-5; V: TRBV5-1; D: NA; size: NA; DNA: TGCGCCAGCAGCTTGAGCCCAGGCCAAAGAGCAGAGACCCAGTACTTC; CDR3: CASSLSPGQRAETQYF
J: TRBJ2-7; V: TRBV19; D: TRBD2; size: once; DNA: TGTGCCAGTAGTAAGGAGACTAGCGGGACGCGCGAGCAGTACTTC; CDR3: CASSKETSGTREQYF
J: TRBJ1-4; V: TRBV6-5; D: TRBD1; size: NA; DNA: TGTGCCAGCAGTTCCGGACAGGAAGGGTATGAAAAACTGTTTTTT; CDR3: CASSSGQEGYEKLFF
J: TRBJ1-1; V: TRBV28; D: NA; size: NA; DNA: TGTGCCAGCAGTAGCGGGACGGCCGCTAGCACTGAAGCTTTCTTT; CDR3: CASSSGTAASTEAFF